This T cell receptor beta chain was obtained from a study of T-cell memory formation after mild COVID-19 (dated by TCRdb to about 2021). General notes on the study: TCR sequence clusters from the two donors were found to be largely donor specific. T-cell clones expanding and contracting after mild COVID-19 in two donors were tracked by longitudinal TCRalpha and TCRbeta repertoire sequencing. The cohort was made up of two young adult volunteers, one female and one male, who were previously healthy.

CDR1 and CDR2 (MNHEY, SVGEGT) derive from the germline V gene. The CDR3 contains 14 residues, cysteine and phenylalanine counted. Only CDR3 DNA is held: 42 bases, read in frame from base 1. Deletion took 6 bases off V and 7 bases off J, with a span of 16 bases between the germline ends. The paper's findings and limits, for the study overall: SARS-CoV-2 specificity was not confirmed for the second-wave clones peaking on day 37. Contracting CD4+ clones appeared mostly in the CM and EM memory subsets, whereas CD8+ clones were enriched in EMRA. Some responding clones were found in pre-infection memory, which suggests that pre-existing cross-reactive memory T cells took part in the SARS-CoV-2 response. From day 15 to 85, contracting clones showed balanced CD4/CD8 phenotypes, whereas a second wave of clones that expanded from day 15 to 37 leaned towards CD4+. The study covered only a couple of mild cases, and larger cohorts including severe cases with pre-infection samples were considered necessary.

PBMCs were isolated by Ficoll-Paque density gradient centrifugation. TCRdb lists the instrument as Illumina NovaSeq 6000. TCRalpha and TCRbeta cDNA libraries were constructed by 5'RACE with constant-segment primers, with sample barcodes and unique molecular identifiers being introduced. RNA was extracted from every sample with Trizol reagent. Library amplification was performed in two PCR steps, and a second sample barcode and Illumina TruSeq adapters were introduced in the second step. Sequencing of libraries was performed on an Illumina NovaSeq with 2 x 150 bp paired-end reads. In the original analysis: With migec v1.2.7, reads were demultiplexed and then collapsed into UMI-guided consensus sequences. Using mixcr v2.1.11, UMI consensuses were aligned to TRA and TRB V and J templates and then assembled into clonotypes. Expanded or contracted clonotypes were those called significant by both edgeR and NoisET, with noise models trained on biological replicates. For edgeR calls, the cutoffs were a false discovery rate-adjusted p below 0.01 and a log2 fold-change threshold of 1. As an exploratory analysis of dynamics, max-normalized trajectories of the 1000 most abundant clonotypes were examined with PCA combined with hierarchical clustering. Each responding clone was given a CD4 or CD8 phenotype based on the CD4+ and CD8+ repertoires, which had been sequenced separately. Clones were called with MiXCR by TCRdb after fastp trimmed the public reads at Q25, and only in-frame beta chains were retained. Each record represents a unique CDR3 protein, reported with the most common genes and DNA among its rows. The authors' filters were not applied to this entry. The sample table holds roughly 350,000 distinct CDR3 sequences, of which approximately 15% were seen once. The ten biggest clones cover 20% to 25% of the sample.

As regards this clonotype: What antigen it recognizes has not been identified. There are no base qualities to consult, and no much larger clone falls within one base.

The sequence was obtained from a man aged 18 to 30 who had mild COVID-19 (a few samples of this study predate the infection). The sample titles of this study are shuffled in the database, so cell type and time point are left out; the donor was told from shared clones. Sequencing input: PBMCs or a T cell subset sorted from them (not recorded which). This chain is built from TRBV6-2 or TRBV6-3 and TRBJ1-5, with the D gene not confidently named. CDR3 protein: CASRPAGQRQPQHF. The DNA sequence is TGTGCCAGCAGACCCGCCGGTCAGAGGCAGCCCCAGCATTTT.